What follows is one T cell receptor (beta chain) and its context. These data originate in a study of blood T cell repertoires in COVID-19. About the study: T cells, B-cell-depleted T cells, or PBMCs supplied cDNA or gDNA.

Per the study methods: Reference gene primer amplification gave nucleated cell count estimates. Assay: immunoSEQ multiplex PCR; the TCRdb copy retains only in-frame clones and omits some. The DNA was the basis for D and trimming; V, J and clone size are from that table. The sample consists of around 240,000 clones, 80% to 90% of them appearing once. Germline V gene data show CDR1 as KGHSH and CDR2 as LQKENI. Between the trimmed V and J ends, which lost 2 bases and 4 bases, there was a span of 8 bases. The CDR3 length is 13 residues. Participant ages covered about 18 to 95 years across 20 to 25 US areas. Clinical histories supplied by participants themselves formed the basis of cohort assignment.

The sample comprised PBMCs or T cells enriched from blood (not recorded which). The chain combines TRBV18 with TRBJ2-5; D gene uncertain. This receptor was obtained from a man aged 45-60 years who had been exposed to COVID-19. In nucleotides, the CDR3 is TGTGCCAGCTCACCAGGGCAGTTAGAGACCCAGTACTTC. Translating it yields CASSPGQLETQYF.